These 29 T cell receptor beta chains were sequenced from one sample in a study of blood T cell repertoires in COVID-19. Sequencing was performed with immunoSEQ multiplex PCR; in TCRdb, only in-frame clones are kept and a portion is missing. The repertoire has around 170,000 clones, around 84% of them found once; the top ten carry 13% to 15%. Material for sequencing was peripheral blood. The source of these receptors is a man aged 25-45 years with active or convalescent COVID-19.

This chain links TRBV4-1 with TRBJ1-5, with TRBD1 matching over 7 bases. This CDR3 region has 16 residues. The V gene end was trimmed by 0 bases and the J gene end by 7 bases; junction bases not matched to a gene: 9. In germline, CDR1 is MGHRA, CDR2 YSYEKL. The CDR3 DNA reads TGCGCCAGCAGCCAAGATGAGAGGGGGCGCGGGCAGCCCCAGCATTTT. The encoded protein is CASSQDERGRGQPQHF.

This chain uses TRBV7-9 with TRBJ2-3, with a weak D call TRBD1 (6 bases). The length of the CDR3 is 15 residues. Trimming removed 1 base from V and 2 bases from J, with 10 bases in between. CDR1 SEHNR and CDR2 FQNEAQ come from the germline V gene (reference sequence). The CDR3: CASSLVTGTTDTQYF. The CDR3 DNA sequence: TGTGCCAGCAGCTTAGTAACAGGGACCACAGATACGCAGTATTTT.

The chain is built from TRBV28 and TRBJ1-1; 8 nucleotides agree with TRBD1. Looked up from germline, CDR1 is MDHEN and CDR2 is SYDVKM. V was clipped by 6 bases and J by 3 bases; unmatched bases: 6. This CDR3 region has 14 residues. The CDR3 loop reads CASRGTGGDTEAFF. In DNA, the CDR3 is TGTGCCAGCAGGGGGACAGGAGGAGACACTGAAGCTTTCTTT.

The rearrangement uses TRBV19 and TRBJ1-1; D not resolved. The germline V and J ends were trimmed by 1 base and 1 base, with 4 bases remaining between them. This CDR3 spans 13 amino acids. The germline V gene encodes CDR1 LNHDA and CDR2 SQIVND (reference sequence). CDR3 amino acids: CASSIVKNTEAFF. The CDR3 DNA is TGTGCCAGTAGTATAGTCAAGAACACTGAAGCTTTCTTT. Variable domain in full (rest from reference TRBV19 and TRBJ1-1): DGGITQSPKYLFRKEGQNVTLSCEQNLNHDAMYWYRQDPGQGLRLIYYSQIVNDFQKGDIAEGYSVSREKKESFPLTVTSAQKNPTAFYLCASSIVKNTEAFFGQGTRLTVV.

The CDR3 here is CASSRGGNNQPQHF. The CDR3 region has the DNA TGTGCCAGTAGTAGGGGGGGTAACAATCAGCCCCAGCATTTT. This chain connects TRBV19 to TRBJ1-5, with D perhaps TRBD1 (5 bases). CDR3 length: 14 amino acids. Germline-derived CDR1 and CDR2 are LNHDA and SQIVND (reference sequence). Trimming stripped 4 bases from V and 3 bases from J, with 10 bases between.

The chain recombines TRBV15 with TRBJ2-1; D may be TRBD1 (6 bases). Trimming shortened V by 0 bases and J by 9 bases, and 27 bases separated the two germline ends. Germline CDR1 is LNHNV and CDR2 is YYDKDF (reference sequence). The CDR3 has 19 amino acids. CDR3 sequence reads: CATSRDLGAGSVAVREQFF. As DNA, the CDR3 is TGTGCCACCAGCAGAGATTTGGGGGCAGGGTCCGTCGCCGTCCGTGAGCAGTTCTTC.

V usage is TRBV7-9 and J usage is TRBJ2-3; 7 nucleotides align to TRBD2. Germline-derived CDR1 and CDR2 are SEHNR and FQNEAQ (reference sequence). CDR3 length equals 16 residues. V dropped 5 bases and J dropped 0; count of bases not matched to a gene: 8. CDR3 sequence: CASSPAGTTSTDTQYF. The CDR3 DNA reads TGTGCCAGCAGCCCCGCCGGGACTACAAGCACAGATACGCAGTATTTT. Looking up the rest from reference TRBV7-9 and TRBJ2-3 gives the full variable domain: DTGVSQNPRHKITKRGQNVTFRCDPISEHNRLYWYRQTLGQGPEFLTYFQNEAQLEKSRLLSDRFSAERPKGSFSTLEIQRTEQGDSAMYLCASSPAGTTSTDTQYFGPGTRLTVL.

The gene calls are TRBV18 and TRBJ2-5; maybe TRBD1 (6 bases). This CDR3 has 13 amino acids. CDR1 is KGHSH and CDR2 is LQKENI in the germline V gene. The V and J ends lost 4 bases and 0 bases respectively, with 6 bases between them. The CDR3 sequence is CASSRTDQETQYF. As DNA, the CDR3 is TGTGCCAGCTCACGGACAGACCAAGAGACCCAGTACTTC.

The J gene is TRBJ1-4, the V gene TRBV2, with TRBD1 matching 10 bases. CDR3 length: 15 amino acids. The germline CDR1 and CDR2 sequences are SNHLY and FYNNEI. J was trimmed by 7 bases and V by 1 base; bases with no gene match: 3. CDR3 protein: CASSEERTGGEKLFF. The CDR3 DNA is TGTGCCAGCAGTGAAGAAAGGACAGGGGGTGAAAAACTGTTTTTT.

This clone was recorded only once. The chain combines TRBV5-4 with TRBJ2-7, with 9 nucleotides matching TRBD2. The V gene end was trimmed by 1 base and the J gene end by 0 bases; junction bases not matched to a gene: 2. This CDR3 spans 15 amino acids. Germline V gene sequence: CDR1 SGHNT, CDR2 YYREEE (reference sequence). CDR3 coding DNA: TGTGCCAGCAGCTTGAGCGGGGGGTTCTCCTACGAGCAGTACGTC. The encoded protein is CASSLSGGFSYEQYV.

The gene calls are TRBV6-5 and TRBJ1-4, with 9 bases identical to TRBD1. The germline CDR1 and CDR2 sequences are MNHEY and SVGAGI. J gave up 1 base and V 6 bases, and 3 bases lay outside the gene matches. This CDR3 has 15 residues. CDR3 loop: CASSPGQGTNEKLFF. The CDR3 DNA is TGTGCCAGCAGCCCGGGACAGGGAACTAATGAAAAACTGTTTTTT.

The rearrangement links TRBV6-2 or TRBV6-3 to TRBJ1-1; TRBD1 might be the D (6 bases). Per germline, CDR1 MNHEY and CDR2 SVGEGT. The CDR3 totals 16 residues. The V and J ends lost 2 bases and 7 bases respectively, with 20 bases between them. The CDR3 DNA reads TGTGCCAGCAGTTACCCCCCGCAGGGGCTACGAAATGAAGCTTTCTTT. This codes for CASSYPPQGLRNEAFF.

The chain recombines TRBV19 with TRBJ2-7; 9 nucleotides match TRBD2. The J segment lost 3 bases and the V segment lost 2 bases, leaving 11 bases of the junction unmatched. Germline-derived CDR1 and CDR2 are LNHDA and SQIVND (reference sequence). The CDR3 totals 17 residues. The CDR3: CASSISDSGSWGYEQYF. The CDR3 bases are TGTGCCAGTAGTATATCGGATAGCGGGAGTTGGGGCTACGAGCAGTACTTC.

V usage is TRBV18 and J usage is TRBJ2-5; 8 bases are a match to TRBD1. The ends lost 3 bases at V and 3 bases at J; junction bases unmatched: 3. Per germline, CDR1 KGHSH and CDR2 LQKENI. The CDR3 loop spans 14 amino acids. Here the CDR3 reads CASSPGTGEETQYF. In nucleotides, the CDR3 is TGTGCCAGCTCACCCGGGACAGGAGAAGAGACCCAGTACTTC.

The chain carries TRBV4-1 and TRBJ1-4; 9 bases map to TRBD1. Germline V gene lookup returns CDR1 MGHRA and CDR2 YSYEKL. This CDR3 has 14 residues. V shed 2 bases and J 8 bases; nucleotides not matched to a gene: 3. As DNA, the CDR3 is TGCGCCAGCAGCCAAAAGGACAGGGGCGAAAAACTGTTTTTT. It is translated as CASSQKDRGEKLFF.

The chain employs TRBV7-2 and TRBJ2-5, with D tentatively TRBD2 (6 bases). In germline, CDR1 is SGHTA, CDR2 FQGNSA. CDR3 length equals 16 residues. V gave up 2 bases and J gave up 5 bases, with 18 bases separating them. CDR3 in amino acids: CASSLLGGATAETQYF. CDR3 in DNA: TGTGCCAGCAGCTTACTTGGCGGGGCAACCGCGGAGACCCAGTACTTC. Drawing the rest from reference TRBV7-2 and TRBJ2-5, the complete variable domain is GAGVSQSPSNKVTEKGKDVELRCDPISGHTALYWYRQSLGQGLEFLIYFQGNSAPDKSGLPSDRFSAERTGGSVSTLTIQRTQQEDSAVYLCASSLLGGATAETQYFGPGTRLLVL.

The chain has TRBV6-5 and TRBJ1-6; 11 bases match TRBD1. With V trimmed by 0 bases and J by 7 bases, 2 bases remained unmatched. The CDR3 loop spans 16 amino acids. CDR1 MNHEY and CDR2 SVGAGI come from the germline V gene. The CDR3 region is CASSYSRTGGNSPLHF. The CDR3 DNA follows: TGTGCCAGCAGTTACTCGAGGACAGGGGGCAATTCACCCCTCCACTTT.

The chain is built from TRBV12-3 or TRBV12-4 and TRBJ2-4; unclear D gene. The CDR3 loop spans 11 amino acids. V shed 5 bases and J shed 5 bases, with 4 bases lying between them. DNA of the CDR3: TGTGCCAGCAGTCCGGAAAACATTCAGTACTTC. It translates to CASSPENIQYF.

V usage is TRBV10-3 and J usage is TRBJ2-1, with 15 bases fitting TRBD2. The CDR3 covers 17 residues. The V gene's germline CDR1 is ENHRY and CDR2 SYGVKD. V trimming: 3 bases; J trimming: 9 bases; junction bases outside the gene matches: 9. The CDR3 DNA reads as TGTGCCATCAGTGATGGGACTAGCGGGGGGTCATCAGGTGAGCAGTTCTTC. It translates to CAISDGTSGGSSGEQFF.

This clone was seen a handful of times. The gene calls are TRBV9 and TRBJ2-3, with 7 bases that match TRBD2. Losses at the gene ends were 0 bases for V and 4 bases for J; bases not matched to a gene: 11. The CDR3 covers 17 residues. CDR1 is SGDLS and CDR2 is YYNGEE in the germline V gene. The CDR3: CASSVVAGGSFADTQYF. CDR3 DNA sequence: TGTGCCAGCAGCGTAGTAGCGGGCGGGAGCTTCGCAGATACGCAGTATTTT.

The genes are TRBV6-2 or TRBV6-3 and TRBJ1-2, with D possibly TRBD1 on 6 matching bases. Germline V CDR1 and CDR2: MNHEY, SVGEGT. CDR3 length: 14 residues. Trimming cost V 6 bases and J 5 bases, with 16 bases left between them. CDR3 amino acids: CASSLDSLSYGYTF. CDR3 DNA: TGTGCCAGCAGCCTGGACAGCTTATCTTATGGCTACACCTTC.

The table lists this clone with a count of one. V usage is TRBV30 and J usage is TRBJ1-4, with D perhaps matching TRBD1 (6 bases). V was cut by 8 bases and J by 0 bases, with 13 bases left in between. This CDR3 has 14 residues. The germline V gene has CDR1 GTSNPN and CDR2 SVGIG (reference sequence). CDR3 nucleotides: TGTGCCACTACAGGGTTTGCAACTAATGAAAAACTGTTTTTT. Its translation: CATTGFATNEKLFF. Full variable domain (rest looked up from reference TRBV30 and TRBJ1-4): SQTIHQWPATLVQPVGSPLSLECTVEGTSNPNLYWYRQAAGRGLQLLFYSVGIGQISSEVPQNLSASRPQDRQFILSSKKLLLSDSGFYLCATTGFATNEKLFFGSGTQLSVL.

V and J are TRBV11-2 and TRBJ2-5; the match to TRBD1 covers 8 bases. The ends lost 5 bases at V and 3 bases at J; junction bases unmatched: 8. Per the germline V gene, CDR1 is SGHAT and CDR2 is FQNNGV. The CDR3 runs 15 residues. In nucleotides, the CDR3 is TGTGCCAGCAGCCCCAGAGGACAGGGAAAAGAGACCCAGTACTTC. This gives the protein CASSPRGQGKETQYF.

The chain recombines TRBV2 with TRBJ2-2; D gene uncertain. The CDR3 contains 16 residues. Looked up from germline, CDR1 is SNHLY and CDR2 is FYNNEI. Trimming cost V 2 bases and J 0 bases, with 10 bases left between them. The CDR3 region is CASSESGGSNTGELFF. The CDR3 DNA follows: TGTGCCAGCAGTGAATCCGGCGGTTCGAACACCGGGGAGCTGTTTTTT. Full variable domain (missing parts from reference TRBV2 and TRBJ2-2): EPEVTQTPSHQVTQMGQEVILRCVPISNHLYFYWYRQILGQKVEFLVSFYNNEISEKSEIFDDQFSVERPDGSNFTLKIRSTKLEDSAMYFCASSESGGSNTGELFFGEGSRLTVL.

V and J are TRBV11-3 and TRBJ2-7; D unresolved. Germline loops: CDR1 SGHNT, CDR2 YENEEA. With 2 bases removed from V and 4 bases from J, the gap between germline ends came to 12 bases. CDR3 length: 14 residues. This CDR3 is CASSLPGRKYEQYF. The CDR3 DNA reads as TGTGCCAGCAGCTTACCGGGTCGAAAGTACGAGCAGTACTTC.

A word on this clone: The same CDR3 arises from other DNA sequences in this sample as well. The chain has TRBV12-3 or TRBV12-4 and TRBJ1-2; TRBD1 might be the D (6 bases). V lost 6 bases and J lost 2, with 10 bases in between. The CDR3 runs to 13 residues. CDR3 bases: TGTGCCAGCAGGAGGACAGCCAACTATGGCTACACCTTC. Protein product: CASRRTANYGYTF.

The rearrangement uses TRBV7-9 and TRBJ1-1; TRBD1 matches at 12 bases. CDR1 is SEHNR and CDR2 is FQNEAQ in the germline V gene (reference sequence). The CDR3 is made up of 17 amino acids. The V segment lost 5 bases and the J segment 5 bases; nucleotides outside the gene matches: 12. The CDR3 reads CASSGRDRGRLRTEAFF. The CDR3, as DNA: TGTGCCAGCAGCGGAAGGGACAGGGGGCGCCTTAGGACTGAAGCTTTCTTT.

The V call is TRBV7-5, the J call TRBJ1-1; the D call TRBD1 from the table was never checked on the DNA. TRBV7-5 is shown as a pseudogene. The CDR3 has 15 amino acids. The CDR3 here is CARSRPGTAHTEAFF. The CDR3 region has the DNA TGTGCCAGAAGCCGCCCCGGGACAGCCCACACTGAAGCTTTCTTT.

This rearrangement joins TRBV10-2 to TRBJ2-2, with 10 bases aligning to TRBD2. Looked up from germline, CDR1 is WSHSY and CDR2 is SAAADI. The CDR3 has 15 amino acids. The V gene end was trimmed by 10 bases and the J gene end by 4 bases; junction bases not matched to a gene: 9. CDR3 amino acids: CATPSKREGTGELFF. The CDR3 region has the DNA TGCGCCACCCCCTCCAAGCGGGAGGGCACCGGGGAGCTGTTTTTT.